These T cell receptor beta chains were read from a single sample in a study of CD8+CD57+ T cells in acquired aplastic anemia. MiXCR, run by TCRdb on the reads, gives a single entry per CDR3 protein. The repertoire holds around 430,000 distinct CDR3 sequences, with approximately 32% as singletons. Material for sequencing was sorted CD4+, CD8+, or CD8+CD57+ T cells (not recorded which) from PBMCs. All receptors derive from a human donor with aplastic anemia. CDR3s include the opening cysteine and the closing phenylalanine or tryptophan. D genes are given only for firm matches. Only some rows state a clone size, as once, few, many or a class for expanded clones.

TRBV2	TRBD2	TRBJ2-7	many	TGTGCCAGCAATCTGATTAGCGGGATGCACTTC	CASNLISGMHF
TRBV19	-	TRBJ2-7	many	TGTGCCAGTAGTAATCCAGGGAACACCCCTTACGAGCAGTACTTC	CASSNPGNTPYEQYF
TRBV6-1	TRBD1	TRBJ1-3	-	TGTGCCAGCATTCAAGACAGGGCTGGAAACACCATATATTTT	CASIQDRAGNTIYF
TRBV20-1	-	TRBJ1-1	many	TGCAGTGCTAGAGCCGGACAGTTGAACACTGAAGCTTTCTTT	CSARAGQLNTEAFF
TRBV10-1	TRBD1	TRBJ2-3	-	TGCGCCAGCAGTACCGGGACAGACACAGATACGCAGTATTTT	CASSTGTDTDTQYF
TRBV20-1	TRBD1	TRBJ2-7	-	TGCAGTGCTAGTTTGTCATCCGGACAGGGGATCTACGAGCAGTACTTC	CSASLSSGQGIYEQYF
TRBV7-6	-	TRBJ1-1	many	TGTGCCAGCAGCCCAGTTCTGACTGAAGCTTTCTTT	CASSPVLTEAFF
TRBV10-2	-	TRBJ2-5	many	TGCGCCAGCGAAGAGGATCAAGAGACCCAGTACTTC	CASEEDQETQYF
TRBV19	TRBD1	TRBJ1-6	-	TGTGCCAGTACCCCGGGACAGCTTTATTCACCCCTCCACTTT	CASTPGQLYSPLHF
TRBV7-2	-	TRBJ2-5	once	TGTGCCAGCAGCTTAATCGCAGAGGCCCAGTACTTC	CASSLIAEAQYF
TRBV20-1	-	TRBJ2-5	few	TGCAGTGCTAGAGATCGAACTAGACAGCGAGAGACCCAGTACTTC	CSARDRTRQRETQYF
TRBV6-2/TRBV6-3	TRBD1	TRBJ1-3	-	TGTGCCAGCAGTTACAACGGACAGGGGACATCCTCTGGAAACACCATATATTTT	CASSYNGQGTSSGNTIYF
TRBV20-1	TRBD1	TRBJ1-2	many	TGCAGTGCCCTGGACAGGGCTTATGGCTACACCTTC	CSALDRAYGYTF
TRBV6-1	-	TRBJ1-3	-	TGTGCCAGCAGTCAACCGGGACGCTCTGGAAACACCATATATTTT	CASSQPGRSGNTIYF
TRBV7-9	-	TRBJ1-6	many	TGTGCCAGCAGCCACCCGGGAGGTTCACCCCTCCACTTT	CASSHPGGSPLHF
TRBV19	-	TRBJ2-5	many	TGTGCCAGTAGTAGCCCTGGGGGGGGCCGAGAGACCCAGTACTTC	CASSSPGGGRETQYF
TRBV4-1	-	TRBJ2-7	few	TGCGCCAGCAGCCAAGATGAAGAACAGCTAAACCTCTACGAGCAGTACTTC	CASSQDEEQLNLYEQYF
TRBV7-3	-	TRBJ1-1	many	TGTGCCAGCAGCGCAACGACAGGTGAAGCTTTCTTT	CASSATTGEAFF
TRBV7-7	-	TRBJ2-5	-	TGTGCTAGCAGGGACCAGGTCCAAGAGACCCAGTACTTC	CASRDQVQETQYF
TRBV2	TRBD1	TRBJ1-5	many	TGTGCCAGCAGGGAAACAGGGGTCAGTCAGCCCCAGCATTTT	CASRETGVSQPQHF
TRBV10-3	-	TRBJ1-1	few	TGTGCCATCGCAGACTTGAACACTGAAGCTTTCTTT	CAIADLNTEAFF
TRBV28	TRBD2	TRBJ2-7	-	TGTGCCAGCACCGGTAGCGGGAGCTGGGACGAGCAGTACTTC	CASTGSGSWDEQYF
TRBV13	TRBD2	TRBJ2-7	-	TGTGCCAGCATCCCCCCCCCCCAGCTAGCGGGGAGGTTCTACGAGCAGTACTTC	CASIPPPQLAGRFYEQYF
TRBV2	TRBD2	TRBJ2-7	-	TGTGCCAGCAGAGATAGCGGGAGGGTTGAGCAGTACTTC	CASRDSGRVEQYF
TRBV7-2	-	TRBJ1-4	many	TGTGCCAGCAGCTTGCGGACCCCTATCGAAAAACTGTTTTTT	CASSLRTPIEKLFF
TRBV6-1	-	TRBJ1-4	few	TGTGCCAGCAGGAAACAAGGGACCTTGGCACCAACTAATGAAAAACTGTTTTTT	CASRKQGTLAPTNEKLFF
TRBV7-2	-	TRBJ1-5	many	TGTGCCAGCAGCTTAGGCTCAGTATTGAATCAGCCCCAGCATTTT	CASSLGSVLNQPQHF
TRBV2	TRBD2	TRBJ2-7	-	TGTGCCAGCAGGGCTGGACTAGCGGGAGGGCGCGAGCAGTACTTC	CASRAGLAGGREQYF
TRBV19	-	TRBJ1-5	many	TGTGCCAGTAGTTCGGGCAGCCAGCCCCAGCATTTT	CASSSGSQPQHF
TRBV15	TRBD1	TRBJ1-1	many	TGTGCCATTGGACAGGGCTCCATGGGCACTGAAGCTTTCTTT	CAIGQGSMGTEAFF
TRBV15	TRBD2	TRBJ2-3	many	TGTGCCACCAGGGGACTAGCGGGAGATACGCAGTATTTT	CATRGLAGDTQYF
TRBV29-1	TRBD1	TRBJ2-1	many	TGCAGCGTAAGGGACAGGGGGATTTACAATGAGCAGTTCTTC	CSVRDRGIYNEQFF
TRBV30	-	TRBJ2-7	few	TGTGCCTGGGCGACTAGATCCGAGCAGTACTTC	CAWATRSEQYF
TRBV5-6	-	TRBJ1-4	-	TGTGCCAGCACCCGCAGGGAGTTCGCTAATGAAAAACTGTTTTTT	CASTRREFANEKLFF
TRBV7-2	-	TRBJ2-7	few	TGTGCCAGCAGCTTTGGGGACGCAGCCTACGAGCAGTACTTC	CASSFGDAAYEQYF
TRBV5-1	-	TRBJ1-2	many	TGCGCCAGCAGCTTGGTTTCAGCCGGCTATGGCTACACCTTC	CASSLVSAGYGYTF
TRBV4-3	-	TRBJ1-6	-	TGCGCCAGCAGCCAAGAGGAAACCTCCTATAATTCACCCCTCCACTTT	CASSQEETSYNSPLHF
TRBV19	-	TRBJ1-3	many	TGTGCCAGTAGCCGTTCAGCTGGGCAGTACTCTGGAAACACCATATATTTT	CASSRSAGQYSGNTIYF
TRBV6-5	TRBD1	TRBJ2-1	-	TGTGCCAGCAGTTACCTCACAGGGGTCGATGAGCAGTTCTTC	CASSYLTGVDEQFF
TRBV29-1	-	TRBJ1-3	many	TGCAGCGTTGAAAGCCGGCACTCTGGAAACACCATATATTTT	CSVESRHSGNTIYF